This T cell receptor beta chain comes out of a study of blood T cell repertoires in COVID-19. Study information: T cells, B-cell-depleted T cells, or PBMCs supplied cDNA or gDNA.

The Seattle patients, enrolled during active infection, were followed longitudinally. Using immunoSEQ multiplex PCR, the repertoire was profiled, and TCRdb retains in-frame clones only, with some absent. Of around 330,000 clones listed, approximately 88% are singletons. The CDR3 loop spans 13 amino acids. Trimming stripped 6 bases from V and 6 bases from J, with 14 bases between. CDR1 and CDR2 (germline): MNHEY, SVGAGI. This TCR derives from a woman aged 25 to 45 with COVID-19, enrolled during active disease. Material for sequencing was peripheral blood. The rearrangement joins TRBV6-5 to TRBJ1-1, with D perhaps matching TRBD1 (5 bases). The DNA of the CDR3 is TGTGCCAGCAGCCGAGACAGTAACGCTGAAGCTTTCTTT. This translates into CASSRDSNAEAFF.